In this sample, the clone carrying this T cell receptor beta chain turned up many times. Its antigen is still unknown. These data belong to a study of glioma-infiltrating T cells. The V end lost 2 bases, the J end lost 5 bases, and 10 bases lay between the germline ends. The CDR3 length is 13 residues. Germline lookup yields CDR1 SGHTA and CDR2 FQGTGA. Using RNA template, CDR3s of TCR alpha and beta were amplified with iRepertoire arm-PCR. Input was about 95-400 ng of tissue mRNA or PBMC total RNA. Each CDR3 protein gets one entry after TCRdb re-called the multiplex PCR reads with MiXCR. The sample has more than 95,000 distinct CDR3 sequences, more than 20% seen once; the top ten hold around 15%. Whole-study results and caveats: Gliomas, especially low-grade, showed above-expected tissue-blood divergence; non-neoplastic patients showed below.

This TCR was recovered from a human donor with low-grade glioma or glioblastoma, undergoing nonglioma brain surgery, or in good health (not recorded which). This sequence joins TRBV7-3 and TRBJ2-7; D perhaps matches TRBD2 (5 bases). Input material: glioma tissue, nonneoplastic brain tissue, or PBMCs (not recorded which). CDR3 in DNA: TGTGCCAGCAGCTTAGACCACGGGGACGAGCAGTACTTC. It specifies CASSLDHGDEQYF.